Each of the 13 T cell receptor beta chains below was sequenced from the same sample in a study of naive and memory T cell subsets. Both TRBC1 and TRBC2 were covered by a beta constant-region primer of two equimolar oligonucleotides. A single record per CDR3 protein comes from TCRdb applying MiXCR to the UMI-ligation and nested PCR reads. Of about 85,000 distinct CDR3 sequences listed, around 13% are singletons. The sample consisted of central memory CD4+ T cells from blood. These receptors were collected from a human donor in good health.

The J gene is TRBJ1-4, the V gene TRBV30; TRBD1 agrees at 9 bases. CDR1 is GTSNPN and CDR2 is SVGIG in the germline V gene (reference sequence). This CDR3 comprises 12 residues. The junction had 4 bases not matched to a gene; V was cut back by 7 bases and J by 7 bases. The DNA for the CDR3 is TGTGCCTCTAGACAGGGGGGTGAAAAACTGTTTTTT. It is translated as CASRQGGEKLFF.

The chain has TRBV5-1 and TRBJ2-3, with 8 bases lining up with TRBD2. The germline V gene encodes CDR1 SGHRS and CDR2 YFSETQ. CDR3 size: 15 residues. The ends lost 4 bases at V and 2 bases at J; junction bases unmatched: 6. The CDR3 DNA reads TGCGCCAGCAGCAATCAAGCGGGAGCCACAGATACGCAGTATTTT. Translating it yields CASSNQAGATDTQYF.

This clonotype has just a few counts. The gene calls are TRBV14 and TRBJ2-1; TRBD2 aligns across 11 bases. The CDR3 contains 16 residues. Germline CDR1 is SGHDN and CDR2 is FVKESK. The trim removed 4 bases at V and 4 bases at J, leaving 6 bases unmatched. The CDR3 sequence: CASSPSGTSGYNEQFF. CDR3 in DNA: TGTGCCAGCAGCCCGAGCGGGACTAGCGGTTACAATGAGCAGTTCTTC. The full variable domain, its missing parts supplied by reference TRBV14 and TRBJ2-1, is EAGVTQFPSHSVIEKGQTVTLRCDPISGHDNLYWYRRVMGKEIKFLLHFVKESKQDESGMPNNRFLAERTGGTYSTLKVQPAELEDSGVYFCASSPSGTSGYNEQFFGPGTRLTVL.

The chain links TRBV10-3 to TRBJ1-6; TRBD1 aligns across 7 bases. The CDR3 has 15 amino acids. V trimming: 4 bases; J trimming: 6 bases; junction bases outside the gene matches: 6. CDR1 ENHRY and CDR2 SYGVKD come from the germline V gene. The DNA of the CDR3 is TGTGCCATCAGTGGGAACACAGGGGCTAATTCACCCCTCCACTTT. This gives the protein CAISGNTGANSPLHF.

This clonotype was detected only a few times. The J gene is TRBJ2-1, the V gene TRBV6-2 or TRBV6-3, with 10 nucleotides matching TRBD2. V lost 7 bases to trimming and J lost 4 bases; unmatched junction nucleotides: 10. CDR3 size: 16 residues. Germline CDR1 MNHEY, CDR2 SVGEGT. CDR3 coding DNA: TGTGCCAGCATCCAAGCTCTAGCGGGAGCTTACAATGAGCAGTTCTTC. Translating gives CASIQALAGAYNEQFF.

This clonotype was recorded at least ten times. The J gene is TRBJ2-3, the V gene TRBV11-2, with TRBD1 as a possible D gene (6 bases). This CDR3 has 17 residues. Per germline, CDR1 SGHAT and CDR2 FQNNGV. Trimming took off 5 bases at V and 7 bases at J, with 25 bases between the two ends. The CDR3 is CASSPPGQTVRLNTQYF. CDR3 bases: TGTGCCAGCAGCCCTCCTGGACAGACCGTTCGTCTGAATACGCAGTATTTT.

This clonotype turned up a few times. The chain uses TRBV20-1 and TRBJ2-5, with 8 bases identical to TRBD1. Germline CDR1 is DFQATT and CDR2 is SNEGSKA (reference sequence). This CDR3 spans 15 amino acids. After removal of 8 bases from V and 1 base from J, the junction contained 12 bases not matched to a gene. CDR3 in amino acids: CSPRTGRETQETQYF. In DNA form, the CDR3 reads TGCAGTCCCCGGACAGGGCGCGAAACCCAAGAGACCCAGTACTTC.

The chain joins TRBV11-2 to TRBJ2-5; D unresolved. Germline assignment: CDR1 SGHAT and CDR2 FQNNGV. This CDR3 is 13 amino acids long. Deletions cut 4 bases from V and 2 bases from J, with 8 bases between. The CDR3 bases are TGTGCCAGCAGCTGGAACCTTCAAGAGACCCAGTACTTC. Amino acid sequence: CASSWNLQETQYF. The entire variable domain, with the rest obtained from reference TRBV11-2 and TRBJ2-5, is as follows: EAGVAQSPRYKIIEKRQSVAFWCNPISGHATLYWYQQILGQGPKLLIQFQNNGVVDDSQLPKDRFSAERLKGVDSTLKIQPAKLEDSAVYLCASSWNLQETQYFGPGTRLLVL.

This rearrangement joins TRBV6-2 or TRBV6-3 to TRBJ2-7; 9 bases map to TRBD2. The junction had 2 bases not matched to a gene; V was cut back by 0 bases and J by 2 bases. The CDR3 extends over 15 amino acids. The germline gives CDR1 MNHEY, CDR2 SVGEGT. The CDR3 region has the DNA TGTGCCAGCAGTTACTCGACTAGCGGAACCTACGAGCAGTACTTC. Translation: CASSYSTSGTYEQYF.

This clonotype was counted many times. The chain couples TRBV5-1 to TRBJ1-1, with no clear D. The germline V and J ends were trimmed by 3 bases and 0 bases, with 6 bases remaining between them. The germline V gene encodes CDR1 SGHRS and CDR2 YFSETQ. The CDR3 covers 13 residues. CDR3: CASSYQVNTEAFF. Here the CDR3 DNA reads TGCGCCAGCAGCTACCAGGTGAACACTGAAGCTTTCTTT.

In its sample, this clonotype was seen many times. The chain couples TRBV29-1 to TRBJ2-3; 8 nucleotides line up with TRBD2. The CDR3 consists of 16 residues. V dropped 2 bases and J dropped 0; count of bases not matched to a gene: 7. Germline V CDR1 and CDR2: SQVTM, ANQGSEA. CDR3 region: CSVELLASGSTDTQYF. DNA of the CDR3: TGCAGCGTTGAACTCCTAGCTAGCGGGAGCACAGATACGCAGTATTTT.

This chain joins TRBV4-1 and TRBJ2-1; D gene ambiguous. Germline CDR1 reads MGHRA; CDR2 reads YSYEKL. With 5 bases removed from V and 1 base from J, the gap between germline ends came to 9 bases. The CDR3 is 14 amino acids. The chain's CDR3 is CASSGTGSYNEQFF. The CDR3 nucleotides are TGCGCCAGCAGCGGCACGGGTTCCTACAATGAGCAGTTCTTC.

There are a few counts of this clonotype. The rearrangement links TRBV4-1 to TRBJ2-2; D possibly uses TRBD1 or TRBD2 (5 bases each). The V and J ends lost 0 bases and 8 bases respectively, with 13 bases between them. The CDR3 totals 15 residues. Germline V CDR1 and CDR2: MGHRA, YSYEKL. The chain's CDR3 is CASSQDGTRGGELFF. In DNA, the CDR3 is TGCGCCAGCAGCCAAGATGGGACCAGAGGGGGGGAGCTGTTTTTT.